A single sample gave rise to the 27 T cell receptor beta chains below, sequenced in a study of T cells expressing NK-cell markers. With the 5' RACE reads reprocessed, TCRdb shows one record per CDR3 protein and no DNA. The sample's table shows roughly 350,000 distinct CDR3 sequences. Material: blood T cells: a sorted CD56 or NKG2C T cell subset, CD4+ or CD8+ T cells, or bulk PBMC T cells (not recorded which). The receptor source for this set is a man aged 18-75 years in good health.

Here the CDR3 reads CASSLGSPEGTDTQYF. The V call is TRBV7-8, the J call TRBJ2-3; TCRdb designates TRBD1, a call that cannot be tested without DNA. CDR1 SGHVS and CDR2 FQNEAQ come from the germline V gene. CDR3 length equals 16 residues.

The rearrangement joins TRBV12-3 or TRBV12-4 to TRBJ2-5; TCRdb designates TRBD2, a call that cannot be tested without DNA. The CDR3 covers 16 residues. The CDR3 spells CASRFLAGRPRETQYF.

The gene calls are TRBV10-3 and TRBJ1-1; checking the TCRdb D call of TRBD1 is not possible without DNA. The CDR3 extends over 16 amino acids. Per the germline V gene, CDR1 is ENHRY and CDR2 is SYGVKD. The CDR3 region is CAISANVRGTNTEAFF.

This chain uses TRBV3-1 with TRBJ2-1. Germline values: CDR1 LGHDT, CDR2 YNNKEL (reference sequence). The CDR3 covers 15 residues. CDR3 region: CASSLGRGLYNEQFF.

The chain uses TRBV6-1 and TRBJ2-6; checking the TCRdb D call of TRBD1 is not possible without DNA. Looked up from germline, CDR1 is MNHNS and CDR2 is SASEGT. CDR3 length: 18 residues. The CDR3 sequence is CASSPLTGRTSGANVLTF.

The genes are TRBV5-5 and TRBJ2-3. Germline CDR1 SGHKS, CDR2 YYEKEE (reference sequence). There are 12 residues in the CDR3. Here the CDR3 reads CASSPIVGTQYF.

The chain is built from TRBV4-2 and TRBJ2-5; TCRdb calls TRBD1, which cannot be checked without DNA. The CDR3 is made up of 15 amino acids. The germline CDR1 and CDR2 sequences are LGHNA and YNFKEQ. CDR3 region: CASSQVNGGSETQYF.

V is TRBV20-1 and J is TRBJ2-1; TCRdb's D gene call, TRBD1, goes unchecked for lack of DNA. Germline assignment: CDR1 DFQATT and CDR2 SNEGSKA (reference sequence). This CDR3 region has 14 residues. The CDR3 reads CSASISQGVGEQFF.

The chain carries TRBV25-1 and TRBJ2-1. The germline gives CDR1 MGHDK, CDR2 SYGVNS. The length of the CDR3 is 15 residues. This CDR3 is CASSDVGSPYNEQFF.

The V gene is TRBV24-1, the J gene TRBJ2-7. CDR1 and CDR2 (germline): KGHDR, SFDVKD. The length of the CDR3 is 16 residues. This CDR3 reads CATSDPRLREHYEQYF.

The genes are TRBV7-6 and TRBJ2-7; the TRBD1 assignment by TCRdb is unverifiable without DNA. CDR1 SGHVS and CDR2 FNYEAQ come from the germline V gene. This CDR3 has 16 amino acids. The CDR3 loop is CASSLHGGQGSYEQYF.

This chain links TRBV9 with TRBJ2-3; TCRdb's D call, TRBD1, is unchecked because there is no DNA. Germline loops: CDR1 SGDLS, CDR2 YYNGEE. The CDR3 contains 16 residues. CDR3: CASSVVPTGSTDTQYF.

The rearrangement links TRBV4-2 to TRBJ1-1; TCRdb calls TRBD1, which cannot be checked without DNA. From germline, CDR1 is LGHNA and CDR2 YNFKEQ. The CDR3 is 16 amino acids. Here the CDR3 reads CASSQDGGGKGTEAFF.

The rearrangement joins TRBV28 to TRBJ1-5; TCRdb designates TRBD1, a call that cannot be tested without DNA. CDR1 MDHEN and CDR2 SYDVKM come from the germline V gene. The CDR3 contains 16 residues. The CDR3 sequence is CASSPPTGSSNQPQHF.

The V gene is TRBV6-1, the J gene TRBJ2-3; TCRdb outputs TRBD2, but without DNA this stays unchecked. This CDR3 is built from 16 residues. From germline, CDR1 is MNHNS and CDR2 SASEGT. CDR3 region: CASSEGASPPTDTQYF.

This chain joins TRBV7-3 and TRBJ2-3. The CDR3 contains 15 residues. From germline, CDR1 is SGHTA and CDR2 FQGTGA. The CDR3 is CASTLDSFGTDTQYF.

CDR3 sequence reads: CASSQGFETQYF. This chain joins TRBV18 and TRBJ2-5; TCRdb picks TRBD1, but there is no DNA to check that call. The CDR3 has 12 residues. Per germline, CDR1 KGHSH and CDR2 LQKENI.

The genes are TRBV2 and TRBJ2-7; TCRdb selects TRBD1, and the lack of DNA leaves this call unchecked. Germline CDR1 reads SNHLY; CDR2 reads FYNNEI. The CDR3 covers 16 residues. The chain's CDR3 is CASSDVGGRGAYEQYF. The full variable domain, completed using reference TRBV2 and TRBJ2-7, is EPEVTQTPSHQVTQMGQEVILRCVPISNHLYFYWYRQILGQKVEFLVSFYNNEISEKSEIFDDQFSVERPDGSNFTLKIRSTKLEDSAMYFCASSDVGGRGAYEQYFGPGTRLTVT.

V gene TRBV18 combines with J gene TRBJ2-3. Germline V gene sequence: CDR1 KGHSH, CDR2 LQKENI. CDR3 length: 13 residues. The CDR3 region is CASSPRRVDTQYF.

Here the CDR3 reads CASSFAGTSIGGTQYF. J is TRBJ2-5 and V is TRBV12-3 or TRBV12-4; without DNA, the TCRdb call of TRBD2 cannot be checked. The CDR3 loop spans 16 amino acids.

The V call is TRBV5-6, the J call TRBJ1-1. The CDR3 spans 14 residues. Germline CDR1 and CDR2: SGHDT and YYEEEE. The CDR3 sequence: CASSLDGIDTEAFF.

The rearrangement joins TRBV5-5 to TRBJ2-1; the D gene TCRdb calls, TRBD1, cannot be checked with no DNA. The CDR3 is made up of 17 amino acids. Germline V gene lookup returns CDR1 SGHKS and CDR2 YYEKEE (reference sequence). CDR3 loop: CASSLGPRGSSYNEQFF.

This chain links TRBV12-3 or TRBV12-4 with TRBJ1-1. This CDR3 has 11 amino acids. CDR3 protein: CASSRLSEAFF.

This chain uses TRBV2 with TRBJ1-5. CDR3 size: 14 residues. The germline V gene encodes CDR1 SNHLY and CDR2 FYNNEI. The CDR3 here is CASSSHGSNQPQHF.

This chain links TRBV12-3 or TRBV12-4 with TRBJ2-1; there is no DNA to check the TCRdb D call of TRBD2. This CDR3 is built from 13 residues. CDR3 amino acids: CASSLERRVEQFF.

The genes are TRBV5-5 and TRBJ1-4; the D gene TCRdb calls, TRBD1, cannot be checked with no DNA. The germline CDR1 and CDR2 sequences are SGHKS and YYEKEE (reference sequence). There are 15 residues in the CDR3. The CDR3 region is CASSLAPGTREKLFF. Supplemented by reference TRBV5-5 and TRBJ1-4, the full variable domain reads DAGVTQSPTHLIKTRGQQVTLRCSPISGHKSVSWYQQVLGQGPQFIFQYYEKEERGRGNFPDRFSARQFPNYSSELNVNALLLGDSALYLCASSLAPGTREKLFFGSGTQLSVL.

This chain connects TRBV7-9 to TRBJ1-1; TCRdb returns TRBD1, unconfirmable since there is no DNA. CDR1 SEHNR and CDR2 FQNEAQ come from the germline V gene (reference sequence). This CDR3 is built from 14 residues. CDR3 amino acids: CASSEDRPNTEAFF.